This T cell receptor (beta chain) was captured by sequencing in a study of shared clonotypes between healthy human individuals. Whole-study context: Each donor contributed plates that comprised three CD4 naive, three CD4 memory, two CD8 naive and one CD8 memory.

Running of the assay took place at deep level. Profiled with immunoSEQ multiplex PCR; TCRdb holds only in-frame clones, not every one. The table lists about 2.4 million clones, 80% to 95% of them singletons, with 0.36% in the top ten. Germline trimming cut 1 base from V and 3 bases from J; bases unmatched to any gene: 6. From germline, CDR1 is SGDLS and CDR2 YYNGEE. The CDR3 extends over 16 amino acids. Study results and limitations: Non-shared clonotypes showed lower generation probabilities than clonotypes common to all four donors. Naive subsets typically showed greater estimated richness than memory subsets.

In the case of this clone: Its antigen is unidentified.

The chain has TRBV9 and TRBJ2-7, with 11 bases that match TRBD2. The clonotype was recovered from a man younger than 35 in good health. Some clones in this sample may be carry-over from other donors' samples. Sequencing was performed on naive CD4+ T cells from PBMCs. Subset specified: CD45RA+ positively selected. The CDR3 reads CASSVLPTSGVYEQYF. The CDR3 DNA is TGTGCCAGCAGCGTACTCCCGACTAGCGGGGTCTACGAGCAGTACTTC.